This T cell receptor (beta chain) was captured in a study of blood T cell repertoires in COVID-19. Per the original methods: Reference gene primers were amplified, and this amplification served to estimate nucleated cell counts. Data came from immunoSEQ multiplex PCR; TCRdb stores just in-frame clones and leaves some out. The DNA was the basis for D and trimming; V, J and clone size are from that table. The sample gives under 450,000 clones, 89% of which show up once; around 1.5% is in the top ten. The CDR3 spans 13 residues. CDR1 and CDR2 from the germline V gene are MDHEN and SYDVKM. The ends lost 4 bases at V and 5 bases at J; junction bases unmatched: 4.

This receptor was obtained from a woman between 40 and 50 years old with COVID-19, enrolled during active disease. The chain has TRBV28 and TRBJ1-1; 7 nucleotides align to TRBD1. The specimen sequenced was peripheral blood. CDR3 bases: TGTGCCAGCAGTTGGGACAGCAGAACTGAAGCTTTCTTT. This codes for CASSWDSRTEAFF.